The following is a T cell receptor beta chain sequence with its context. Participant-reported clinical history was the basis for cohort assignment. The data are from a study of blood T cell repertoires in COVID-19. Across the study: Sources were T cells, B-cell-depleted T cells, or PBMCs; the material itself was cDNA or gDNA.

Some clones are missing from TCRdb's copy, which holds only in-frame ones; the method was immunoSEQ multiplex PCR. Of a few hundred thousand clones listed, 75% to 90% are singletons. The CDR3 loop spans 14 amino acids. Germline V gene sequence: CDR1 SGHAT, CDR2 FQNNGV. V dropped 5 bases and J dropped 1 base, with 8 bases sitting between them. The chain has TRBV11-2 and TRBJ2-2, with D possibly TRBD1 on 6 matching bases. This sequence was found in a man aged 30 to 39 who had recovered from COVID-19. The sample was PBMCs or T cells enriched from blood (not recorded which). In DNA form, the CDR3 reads TGTGCCAGCAGCGCGGACAGGAACACCGGGGAGCTGTTTTTT. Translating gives CASSADRNTGELFF.